This entry describes one T cell receptor beta chain. It lacks a known antigen. Base qualities are not at hand, and no much larger clone is one base apart. This specimen comes from a study of blood T cell repertoires in COVID-19 (dated by TCRdb to 2018 to 2021). Broadly, across the study: The collaborator samples originated in the United States, Italy and Spain and spanned the acute and convalescent phases of COVID-19. Subjects who had been exposed to COVID-19, were actively infected with it, or had recovered from it provided the deeply sampled blood TCRbeta repertoires that made up the dataset. Samples came from the ongoing ImmuneRACE study (first 160 participants) plus 1,254 subjects from 6 global collaborators. The repertoires were released in a freely available public database meant as a resource for research on the immune response to SARS-CoV-2. The material from the prospective study consisted of cDNA or gDNA derived from T cells, B-cell-depleted T cells, or PBMCs. Where available, HLA class I and class II types were obtained from metadata supplied by the sample provider rather than from assay-based typing. Sample metadata almost always included a de-identified subject ID, COVID-19 status, age in years and sex. General findings and caveats noted by the study authors: How much clinical and demographic metadata was included differed by source and by participant, and the metadata was provided uncurated.

TCRbeta CDR3 regions were amplified from genomic DNA by means of the immunoSEQ Assay, a bias-controlled multiplex PCR. As for the original processing: Nucleated cell counts per sample were estimated from amplification of reference gene primers within the assay. To quantify the absolute abundance of each unique TCRbeta CDR3 rearrangement, sequence reads were collapsed and filtered. For each sample, productive Simpson clonality was calculated as the square root of Simpson's diversity index across productive rearrangements. This immuneACCESS table, as held by TCRdb, lists in-frame sequences with V and J called but not all clones. Of the missing ones, under half trace to an unresolved V gene in checked studies; the others have no known cause. V and J calls and clone size are those listed in that table; D and trimming were worked out from the DNA. This sample has approximately 440,000 clones in its table, and approximately 90% of those were observed once. In total, the top ten clones hold 10% to 15% of the sample.

One collaborating source in Seattle enrolled patients while the patients were actively infected and followed the patients over time throughout the course of disease. The collaborating institutions used their own protocols to collect whole blood in K2EDTA tubes. For TCRbeta analysis, collaborators shipped samples as frozen whole blood, isolated PBMCs, or DNA extracted from either of those sample types. Germline trimming: 3 bases from V, 8 bases from J; junction bases outside gene matches: 10. The CDR3 runs 14 amino acids, cysteine and phenylalanine included. The DNA shown is the 42-base CDR3, in frame from base 1. Per the germline V gene, SGHRS is the CDR1 and YFSETQ is the CDR2.

This TCR came from a woman aged 45-65 years with COVID-19, enrolled during active disease. Sequenced input: peripheral blood. The rearrangement joined TRBV5-1 to TRBJ1-2; the junction holds 7 bases that match TRBD1. The CDR3 protein: CASSWTDRVRGYTF. The DNA is as follows: TGCGCCAGCAGCTGGACCGACAGGGTAAGAGGCTACACCTTC.